This T cell receptor beta chain was identified during a study of Tregs in tolerant kidney transplant recipients. Findings and caveats of the study: Biological reproducibility was not directly addressed in this study.

Sequenced by immunoSEQ multiplex PCR; TCRdb stores in-frame clones only, minus some. Of some 100,000 clones listed, 92% are singletons. In regard to this clone: Antigen specificity is unknown.

Sequenced input: CD4+ T cells from blood. This TCR came from a human donor in good health.

The CDR3 loop reads CASSSQGSYVGELFF. The CDR3 DNA sequence: TGTGCCAGCAGCTCGCAGGGTTCGTATGTCGGGGAGCTGTTTTTT. This chain uses TRBV5-5 with TRBJ2-2; perhaps TRBD1 as D (5 bases). The V gene lost 3 bases and the J gene lost 7 bases, with 16 bases spanning the gap. CDR3 length: 15 residues. CDR1 is SGHKS, CDR2 YYEKEE, per germline (reference sequence).